Presented here are 16 T cell receptor beta chains from one specimen sequenced in a study of T cells in Graves' hyperthyroidism and ophthalmopathy. It was RNA transcripts that yielded the amplified TCR beta CDR3 regions. First-round RT-PCR with HTBI primers amplified the TCR CDR3 region. TCRdb recomputed calls from the multiplex PCR reads with MiXCR, one row per CDR3 protein. The repertoire holds around 610,000 distinct CDR3 sequences, with roughly 15% as singletons. Specimen: blood. Source of these receptors: a middle-aged woman with Graves' ophthalmopathy.

This clonotype was detected many times. This chain connects TRBV12-3 or TRBV12-4 to TRBJ2-7, with D possibly being TRBD2 (5 bases). This CDR3 contains 14 residues. Trimming left V 4 bases short and J 0 bases short, with 10 bases between. CDR3 region: CASSSPGISYEQYF. As DNA, the CDR3 is TGTGCCAGCAGTTCCCCCGGGATCTCCTACGAGCAGTACTTC.

At least ten counts were recorded for this clonotype. The chain uses TRBV29-1 and TRBJ1-1; the D gene is possibly TRBD1 (6 bases). The germline V and J ends were trimmed by 5 bases and 3 bases, with 13 bases remaining between them. The CDR3 runs 13 residues. Germline V gene data show CDR1 as SQVTM and CDR2 as ANQGSEA. The CDR3 here is CSVKQGLDTEAFF. The CDR3 coding sequence is TGCAGCGTTAAGCAGGGGCTGGACACTGAAGCTTTCTTT.

This clonotype was seen at least ten times. The J gene is TRBJ1-1, the V gene TRBV20-1; D unclear. CDR1 DFQATT and CDR2 SNEGSKA come from the germline V gene (reference sequence). This CDR3 is 10 amino acids long. V lost 2 bases and J 7 bases, leaving 5 bases between the germline ends. The CDR3 DNA sequence: TGCAGTGCTAGACAGAGTGAAGCTTTCTTT. Amino acid sequence: CSARQSEAFF.

This clonotype was counted at least ten times. The genes are TRBV24-1 and TRBJ2-2; D is possibly TRBD2 (5 bases). With 0 bases removed from V and 3 bases from J, the gap between germline ends came to 7 bases. The CDR3 is 15 residues long. Looked up from germline, CDR1 is KGHDR and CDR2 is SFDVKD. The CDR3 region is CATSDLLRDTGELFF. In DNA, the CDR3 is TGTGCCACCAGTGATTTGTTGCGGGACACCGGGGAGCTGTTTTTT.

This clonotype has a single count. The CDR3 spells CASSPQRGQTGTGKNTEAFF. The CDR3 DNA reads TGTGCCAGCTCACCACAAAGGGGCCAAACCGGGACAGGGAAGAACACTGAAGCTTTCTTT. The chain is built from TRBV18 and TRBJ1-1; 9 bases match TRBD1. The germline CDR1 and CDR2 sequences are KGHSH and LQKENI. J was trimmed by 1 base and V by 1 base; bases with no gene match: 16. The CDR3 contains 20 residues.

This clonotype was counted ten times or more. The rearrangement uses TRBV28 and TRBJ2-5; D gene uncertain. The CDR3 is 14 amino acids. The germline gives CDR1 MDHEN, CDR2 SYDVKM. V lost 6 bases and J lost 4, with 15 bases in between. Here the CDR3 reads CASSSSGPRETQYF. CDR3 DNA sequence: TGTGCCAGCAGCTCTTCGGGTCCGCGAGAGACCCAGTACTTC.

The rearrangement links TRBV7-3 to TRBJ2-7; TRBD1 matches 8 bases. V was pared by 5 bases and J by 7 bases, with 7 bases of the junction left unmatched. Germline-derived CDR1 and CDR2 are SGHTA and FQGTGA. The CDR3 contains 13 residues. Here the CDR3 DNA reads TGTGCCAGCAGCAGACAGGGGAGCGGTGAGCAGTACTTC. Its translation: CASSRQGSGEQYF.

The chain combines TRBV7-3 with TRBJ2-4, with 9 bases identical to TRBD2. The CDR3 has 13 residues. Germline values: CDR1 SGHTA, CDR2 FQGTGA. The trim removed 1 base at V and 10 bases at J, leaving 2 bases unmatched. For the CDR3, the DNA is TGTGCCAGCAGCTTAATACTAGCGGGTATTCAGTACTTC. Translation gives CASSLILAGIQYF.

Many counts were recorded for this clonotype. V usage is TRBV5-1 and J usage is TRBJ1-2; TRBD1 is a possible D gene (6 bases). The CDR3 contains 12 residues. Per germline, CDR1 SGHRS and CDR2 YFSETQ. Trimming cost V 3 bases and J 13 bases, with 16 bases left between them. The chain's CDR3 is CASSSQGDLVTF. In DNA, the CDR3 is TGCGCCAGCAGCTCACAGGGAGATTTGGTCACCTTC.

There are many counts of this clonotype. V gene TRBV6-2 or TRBV6-3 combines with J gene TRBJ1-5; TRBD1 matches at 7 bases. The germline V gene encodes CDR1 MNHEY and CDR2 SVGEGT. The V and J ends lost 6 bases and 1 base, in that order; junction bases with no gene match: 6. This CDR3 is built from 15 residues. This CDR3 reads CASSLQGISNQPQHF. CDR3 nucleotides: TGTGCCAGCAGCTTACAGGGGATCAGCAATCAGCCCCAGCATTTT.

This clonotype has at least ten counts. J is TRBJ1-5 and V is TRBV6-5, with 7 positions matching TRBD1. The V gene's germline CDR1 is MNHEY and CDR2 SVGAGI. The CDR3 loop spans 15 amino acids. Trimming removed 5 bases from V and 5 bases from J; junction bases left unmatched: 9. CDR3 sequence (DNA): TGTGCCAGCAGTCACGCGTACGGGACAGATCAGCCCCAGCATTTT. Translating it yields CASSHAYGTDQPQHF.

This clonotype was counted many times. The genes are TRBV11-2 and TRBJ2-3, with D maybe TRBD2 (6 bases). V gave up 3 bases and J gave up 3 bases, with 13 bases separating them. CDR1 and CDR2 from the germline V gene are SGHAT and FQNNGV. This CDR3 region has 15 residues. The CDR3 loop reads CASSFNSGGTDTQYF. Here the CDR3 DNA reads TGTGCCAGCAGCTTTAATAGTGGGGGGACAGATACGCAGTATTTT.

This clonotype was seen many times. The rearrangement uses TRBV25-1 and TRBJ2-2; a possible D gene is TRBD1 (5 bases). CDR3 length: 14 residues. Trimming removed 3 bases from V and 3 bases from J, with 8 bases in between. Germline assignment: CDR1 MGHDK and CDR2 SYGVNS. Here the CDR3 reads CASSEQGYTGELFF. The CDR3 nucleotides are TGTGCCAGCAGTGAGCAGGGTTACACCGGGGAGCTGTTTTTT.

The chain employs TRBV6-5 and TRBJ2-5; 9 bases are a match to TRBD1. The V gene's germline CDR1 is MNHEY and CDR2 SVGAGI. V shed 0 bases and J 5 bases; nucleotides not matched to a gene: 7. This CDR3 is built from 16 residues. CDR3 residues: CASSYSLGQGWETQYF. The DNA of the CDR3 is TGTGCCAGCAGTTACTCCTTGGGACAGGGATGGGAGACCCAGTACTTC.

This clonotype was detected a few times. The V gene is TRBV5-1, the J gene TRBJ1-2; D possibly corresponds to TRBD1 (5 bases). The CDR3 has 14 amino acids. Germline V CDR1 and CDR2: SGHRS, YFSETQ. V shed 4 bases and J shed 3 bases, with 13 bases lying between them. The CDR3 reads CASSEGTADYGYTF. The CDR3 DNA sequence: TGCGCCAGCAGCGAAGGGACCGCCGACTATGGCTACACCTTC.

The CDR3 protein is CASSEGNYPPQETQYF. The CDR3 DNA sequence: TGTGCCAGCAGTGAAGGCAATTATCCCCCACAAGAGACCCAGTACTTC. The chain links TRBV2 to TRBJ2-5; no clear D gene. This CDR3 region has 16 residues. V dropped 1 base and J dropped 2 bases, with 14 bases sitting between them. Germline CDR1 reads SNHLY; CDR2 reads FYNNEI.